A single sample gave rise to the 24 T cell receptor beta chains below, sequenced in a study of T cell changes during pregnancy in multiple sclerosis. The repertoire was sequenced with immunoSEQ multiplex PCR; TCRdb's copy has only in-frame clones and lacks some. The sample has under 40,000 clones; about 90% are singletons. The specimen comprised CD4+ T cells from peripheral blood mononuclear cells, sampled before pregnancy. These receptors originate from a female donor with multiple sclerosis, enrolled in a pregnancy study.

This chain uses TRBV6-5 with TRBJ2-3, with 8 bases aligning to TRBD2. With 0 bases clipped from V and 4 bases from J, the junction kept 3 bases outside the gene matches. The CDR3 spans 15 residues. Germline V CDR1 and CDR2: MNHEY, SVGAGI. Here the CDR3 reads CASSYSWTSSDTQYF. The CDR3 DNA sequence: TGTGCCAGCAGTTACTCTTGGACTAGCTCAGATACGCAGTATTTT.

The J gene is TRBJ1-1, the V gene TRBV7-2, with a possible D match to TRBD1 (6 bases). V lost 5 bases and J 6 bases, leaving 19 bases between the germline ends. CDR3 length equals 15 residues. Germline CDR1 and CDR2: SGHTA and FQGNSA. CDR3 region: CASSPYWGGLAEAFF. The CDR3 DNA follows: TGTGCCAGCAGCCCATATTGGGGGGGGCTGGCTGAAGCTTTCTTT.

The chain carries TRBV7-9 and TRBJ2-3; 9 bases line up with TRBD1. Germline values: CDR1 SEHNR, CDR2 FQNEAQ (reference sequence). With V trimmed by 5 bases and J by 3 bases, 3 bases remained unmatched. The length of the CDR3 is 14 residues. CDR3 DNA sequence: TGTGCCAGCAGCCAGGGGACAGGGACAGATACGCAGTATTTT. This encodes CASSQGTGTDTQYF.

The chain recombines TRBV7-3 with TRBJ2-7, with 7 bases that match TRBD1. CDR1 and CDR2 from the germline V gene are SGHTA and FQGTGA. J lost 0 bases, V lost 5 bases, and 7 bases had no gene match. The CDR3 loop spans 15 amino acids. CDR3 protein: CASSPRQGPSYEQYF. CDR3 coding DNA: TGTGCCAGCAGCCCTAGACAGGGCCCCTCCTACGAGCAGTACTTC.

The chain couples TRBV2 to TRBJ1-2, with unresolved D. V was pared by 4 bases and J by 8 bases, with 14 bases between. Per the germline V gene, CDR1 is SNHLY and CDR2 is FYNNEI. The CDR3 contains 13 residues. This CDR3 reads CASSAIRVGGYTF. The CDR3 nucleotides read TGTGCCAGCAGTGCTATCCGGGTCGGGGGCTACACCTTC.

On this clone itself: The junction and the germline gene differ at one end; a read error may be behind it. The chain carries TRBV18 and TRBJ1-1; weak D call: TRBD1 (5 bases). Germline CDR1 reads KGHSH; CDR2 reads LQKENI. This CDR3 region has 14 residues. In DNA form, the CDR3 reads TGTGCCAGCACACCCGGAGGGGCGCAAACTGAAGCTTTCTTT. Its translation is CASTPGGAQTEAFF.

The chain recombines TRBV27 with TRBJ2-7; a possible D gene is TRBD1 (6 bases). V lost 6 bases, J lost 0 bases, and 21 bases lay in between. This CDR3 is 17 amino acids long. Per germline, CDR1 MNHEY and CDR2 SMNVEV (reference sequence). Here the CDR3 DNA reads TGTGCCAGCAGCCCTCGGGCGTGGGGGCTTGGCTCCTACGAGCAGTACTTC. Protein product: CASSPRAWGLGSYEQYF.

This chain uses TRBV28 with TRBJ2-2, with TRBD1 identical over 8 bases. In germline, CDR1 is MDHEN, CDR2 SYDVKM. The CDR3 is 14 amino acids. V was clipped by 4 bases and J by 7 bases; unmatched bases: 5. The DNA for the CDR3 is TGTGCCAGCAGTTCGGACAGGGCCATCGGGGAGCTGTTTTTT. This gives the protein CASSSDRAIGELFF.

This clone was picked up a small number of times. The chain has TRBV4-1 and TRBJ2-1; 8 bases agree with TRBD1. The junction had 4 bases not matched to a gene; V was cut back by 0 bases and J by 12 bases. Per the germline V gene, CDR1 is MGHRA and CDR2 is YSYEKL. CDR3 size: 13 residues. The CDR3 here is CASSQDWTGRQFF. The CDR3 DNA sequence: TGCGCCAGCAGCCAAGATTGGACAGGGCGGCAGTTCTTC.

The chain has TRBV10-3 and TRBJ2-2; TRBD1 is a possible D gene (6 bases). V was shortened by 6 bases and J by 7 bases, with 12 bases between the two germline ends. Germline CDR1 is ENHRY and CDR2 is SYGVKD. The CDR3 length is 13 residues. CDR3 in DNA: TGTGCCATCAGGGACAGAGACGACGGGGAGCTGTTTTTT. It encodes CAIRDRDDGELFF.

The rearrangement joins TRBV2 to TRBJ2-5; 8 bases line up with TRBD2. CDR1 SNHLY and CDR2 FYNNEI come from the germline V gene. The V and J ends lost 2 bases and 4 bases, in that order; junction bases with no gene match: 12. The CDR3 has 17 amino acids. CDR3 DNA sequence: TGTGCCAGCAGTGAATTGCGGGGTAGCGGGGAGGGAGAGACCCAGTACTTC. It specifies CASSELRGSGEGETQYF.

The J gene is TRBJ2-1, the V gene TRBV7-2; 11 nucleotides align to TRBD2. The CDR3 consists of 17 residues. CDR1 and CDR2 (germline): SGHTA, FQGNSA. The trim removed 3 bases at V and 4 bases at J, leaving 8 bases unmatched. CDR3 loop: CASSFPLAGAIYNEQFF. The CDR3 nucleotides read TGTGCCAGCAGCTTTCCACTAGCGGGGGCCATATACAATGAGCAGTTCTTC.

The chain uses TRBV18 and TRBJ1-1; TRBD1 agrees at 9 bases. Germline CDR1 reads KGHSH; CDR2 reads LQKENI. The V gene end was trimmed by 3 bases and the J gene end by 6 bases; junction bases not matched to a gene: 2. This CDR3 has 13 amino acids. CDR3 sequence reads: CASSPDRGAEAFF. Here the CDR3 DNA reads TGTGCCAGCTCACCGGACAGGGGTGCTGAAGCTTTCTTT.

This chain connects TRBV7-3 to TRBJ2-6; no clear D. Trimming took 5 bases from V and 0 from J, leaving 8 bases between them. CDR3 length: 15 residues. Per germline, CDR1 SGHTA and CDR2 FQGTGA. The CDR3 sequence: CASSSSNSGANVLTF. CDR3 nucleotide sequence: TGTGCCAGCAGCAGCTCCAACTCTGGGGCCAACGTCCTGACTTTC. Full variable domain (missing parts from reference TRBV7-3 and TRBJ2-6): GAGVSQTPSNKVTEKGKYVELRCDPISGHTALYWYRQSLGQGPEFLIYFQGTGAADDSGLPNDRFFAVRPEGSVSTLKIQRTERGDSAVYLCASSSSNSGANVLTFGAGSRLTVL.

This sequence joins TRBV7-2 and TRBJ2-2; D gene uncertain. The CDR3 is 13 amino acids. The germline gives CDR1 SGHTA, CDR2 FQGNSA. The ends were cut back, 6 bases at V and 7 bases at J, with 12 bases in the middle. The CDR3 DNA is TGTGCCAGCAGTCTCGACAATCACGGGGAGCTGTTTTTT. Protein product: CASSLDNHGELFF.

This chain links TRBV7-2 with TRBJ1-6; 8 positions agree with TRBD1. V shed 4 bases, J shed 9 bases, and the junction held 5 bases outside the gene matches. The CDR3 contains 14 residues. Germline loops: CDR1 SGHTA, CDR2 FQGNSA. Here the CDR3 DNA reads TGTGCCAGCAGCTGGGGACAGGCAATTTCACCCCTCCACTTT. It encodes CASSWGQAISPLHF.

The genes are TRBV2 and TRBJ2-5; D perhaps matches TRBD1 (6 bases). Trimming pared 6 bases from V and 5 bases from J, leaving 16 bases between. The CDR3 is 14 amino acids. The germline V gene has CDR1 SNHLY and CDR2 FYNNEI. CDR3 loop: CASSGNRDDETQYF. The CDR3 nucleotides read TGTGCCAGCAGCGGTAACAGGGATGACGAGACCCAGTACTTC.

The rearrangement uses TRBV5-1 and TRBJ2-7, with TRBD2 as a possible D gene (6 bases). CDR3 size: 16 residues. CDR1 and CDR2 from the germline V gene are SGHRS and YFSETQ. Trimming stripped 4 bases from V and 0 bases from J, with 17 bases between. For the CDR3, the DNA is TGCGCCAGCAGCACTGTGTCCCCGGGGGTCTCCTACGAGCAGTACTTC. Encoded protein: CASSTVSPGVSYEQYF.

This chain joins TRBV5-1 and TRBJ2-6; D unresolved. Germline CDR1 SGHRS, CDR2 YFSETQ. V gave up 3 bases and J gave up 0 bases, with 10 bases separating them. The CDR3 spans 16 residues. CDR3 residues: CASSSWQTSGANVLTF. CDR3 nucleotide sequence: TGCGCCAGCAGCTCGTGGCAAACCTCTGGGGCCAACGTCCTGACTTTC.

The gene calls are TRBV5-1 and TRBJ2-1, with TRBD1 identical over 8 bases. The CDR3 runs 16 residues. The J segment lost 2 bases and the V segment lost 2 bases, leaving 6 bases of the junction unmatched. The V gene's germline CDR1 is SGHRS and CDR2 YFSETQ. CDR3 region: CASSLIPGQAYNEQFF. For the CDR3, the DNA is TGCGCCAGCAGCTTAATTCCGGGACAGGCCTACAATGAGCAGTTCTTC.

The chain uses TRBV10-1 and TRBJ1-1; D may be TRBD1 (6 bases). Trimming left V 6 bases short and J 10 bases short, with 15 bases between. This CDR3 has 12 amino acids. CDR1 WNHNN and CDR2 SYGVQD come from the germline V gene (reference sequence). The CDR3 DNA reads TGCGCCAGCAGCCCGACAGGCGGGGGAGCTTTCTTT. Encoded protein: CASSPTGGGAFF.

This sequence joins TRBV2 and TRBJ2-2; D unresolved. Germline lookup yields CDR1 SNHLY and CDR2 FYNNEI. This CDR3 has 13 amino acids. Trimming cost V 5 bases and J 1 base, with 5 bases left between them. The DNA for the CDR3 is TGTGCCAGCAGTTTAATGAACACCGGGGAGCTGTTTTTT. Amino acids: CASSLMNTGELFF.

The V and J genes are TRBV2 and TRBJ2-2; D is possibly TRBD1 (5 bases). Trimming removed 5 bases from V and 4 bases from J, with 11 bases in between. This CDR3 spans 14 amino acids. The germline gives CDR1 SNHLY, CDR2 FYNNEI. In DNA form, the CDR3 reads TGTGCCAGCAGTCCTCAGGGTCCCACCGGGGAGCTGTTTTTT. It specifies CASSPQGPTGELFF.

This chain links TRBV9 with TRBJ1-4; 7 nucleotides line up with TRBD1. CDR1 SGDLS and CDR2 YYNGEE come from the germline V gene. The CDR3 covers 16 residues. V was pared by 0 bases and J by 5 bases, with 7 bases of the junction left unmatched. As DNA, the CDR3 is TGTGCCAGCAGCGTAGCCGCGACAGGGACAAATGAAAAACTGTTTTTT. Its translation: CASSVAATGTNEKLFF.